A selection of T cell receptor beta chains follows, all from one sample in a study of vaccination effects on CD4 cells after COVID-19. Generated by immunoSEQ multiplex PCR, the TCRdb table keeps only in-frame clones and is missing some. The sample lists some 22,000 clones, around four fifths seen once, with about 25% in the top ten. No antigens are known for them. The sequencing here drew on CD4+ T cells from PBMCs cultured with HCoV-NL63 spike peptides, taken after COVID-19 vaccination. These TCRs come from a human donor who received a COVID-19 vaccine. Both conserved end residues are part of each CDR3. D genes are given only for firm matches. Clone size is stated in some rows and not others, as once, few, many or a class when expanded.

V gene	clone size	D gene	J gene	CDR3 DNA	CDR3 protein
TRBV5-1	.	.	TRBJ1-6	TGCGCCAGCAGCTTGGAGCGGGGGAATTCACCCCTCCACTTT	CASSLERGNSPLHF
TRBV11-3	.	.	TRBJ2-2	TGTGCCAGCAGCACGAACACCGGGGAGCTGTTTTTT	CASSTNTGELFF
TRBV7-9	once	.	TRBJ2-7	TGTGCCAGCAGCGCCACAGGGACCGAGCAGTACTTC	CASSATGTEQYF
TRBV10-3	few	.	TRBJ2-2	TGTGCCATCAGACCCCACACCGGGGAGCTGTTTTTT	CAIRPHTGELFF
TRBV27	.	.	TRBJ1-2	TGTGCCAGCGCTGACCGAGGGATCTATGGCTACACCTTC	CASADRGIYGYTF
TRBV5-1	.	.	TRBJ2-7	TGCGCCAGCAGCTTGGACAGTAGTAACTACGAGCAGTACTTC	CASSLDSSNYEQYF
TRBV29-1	few	.	TRBJ1-6	TGCAGCGTTGAGGACAGTCCGGGTTCACCCCTCCACTTT	CSVEDSPGSPLHF
TRBV21-1	.	.	TRBJ1-2	.	CASSKLDWGGGNYGYTF
TRBV12-5	.	TRBD1	TRBJ1-1	TGTGCTAGTGGCCCTCCAGGGGGCGGAGAAGCTTTCTTT	CASGPPGGGEAFF
TRBV10-3	.	.	TRBJ2-7	TGTGCCATCAGCCGACAGTCCTCCTACGAGCAGTACTTC	CAISRQSSYEQYF
TRBV28	.	TRBD2	TRBJ2-3	TGTGCCAGCAGTCGTCTAGCGGGAGGTACAGATACGCAGTATTTT	CASSRLAGGTDTQYF
TRBV4-1	.	.	TRBJ2-6	TGCGCCAGCAGCCCTAAGGGGAATCCGGAGACGGCTGGGGCCAACGTCCTGACTTTC	CASSPKGNPETAGANVLTF
TRBV29-1	.	TRBD1	TRBJ1-5	TGCAGCGTCACCACTCAGGGGGGTAATAGCAATCAGCCCCAGCATTTT	CSVTTQGGNSNQPQHF
TRBV5-1	.	.	TRBJ2-7	TGCGCCAGCAGCTTGGAAAGGAGGGTAGCGGTAAACGAGCAGTACTTC	CASSLERRVAVNEQYF
TRBV7-2	.	TRBD2	TRBJ2-3	TGTGCCAGCAGCATTGATGGGGGGACTAGCGGCATCACAGATACGCAGTATTTT	CASSIDGGTSGITDTQYF
TRBV5-1	.	TRBD1	TRBJ1-4	TGCGCCAGCAGCTTTGGACAGGGGGCTAGTGAAAAACTGTTTTTT	CASSFGQGASEKLFF
TRBV7-6	.	TRBD2	TRBJ2-3	TGTGCCAGCAGCTTAGTACCCCGAACTAGCGGGGGTTTTTTCAGCACAGATACGCAGTATTTT	CASSLVPRTSGGFFSTDTQYF
TRBV30	.	.	TRBJ1-2	TGTGCCTGGAGTGTACAGCTATATGGCTACACCTTC	CAWSVQLYGYTF
TRBV5-1	.	TRBD2	TRBJ2-7	TGCGCCAGCAGCTTGGCTAGCGGGAGAACCCCCTACGAGCAGTACTTC	CASSLASGRTPYEQYF
TRBV3-1/TRBV3-2	.	TRBD2	TRBJ2-7	TGTGCCAGCAGCCTAGCGGGGGGGCCCCCCGAGCAGTACTTC	CASSLAGGPPEQYF
TRBV27	.	TRBD1	TRBJ1-4	TGTGCCAGCAGTTTAGGTGGGACAGGGTTTTTTGAAAAACTGTTTTTT	CASSLGGTGFFEKLFF
TRBV30	.	TRBD2	TRBJ2-2	TGTGCCTGGAGTGTACTCGGCGGGAGTCCGAACACCGGGGAGCTGTTTTTT	CAWSVLGGSPNTGELFF
TRBV3-1/TRBV3-2	.	.	TRBJ2-1	TGTGCCAGCAGTGGTTCAGGGTTTTCCCTCGTGAGGAATGAGCAGTTCTTC	CASSGSGFSLVRNEQFF
TRBV28	.	TRBD1	TRBJ2-7	TGTGCCAGCAGTTTATTCTCGACAGGGTCCTACGAGCAGTACTTC	CASSLFSTGSYEQYF
TRBV28	.	.	TRBJ2-7	TGTGCCAGCAGTTTAGCCCCGGGACCGACCTACGAGCAGTACTTC	CASSLAPGPTYEQYF
TRBV7-9	.	TRBD2	TRBJ2-3	TGTGCCAGCAGCCCTATGCCGGGACTAGGCCCAGATACGCAGTATTTT	CASSPMPGLGPDTQYF
TRBV5-1	once	TRBD1	TRBJ1-6	TGCGCCAGCAGCCCTACTCAGGGGGCAAATTCACCCCTCCACTTT	CASSPTQGANSPLHF
TRBV5-4	few	TRBD2	TRBJ2-3	TGTGCCAGCAGCTCCCTGGCTAGCGGGAAAGTAGGTACGCAGTATTTT	CASSSLASGKVGTQYF
TRBV5-1	.	.	TRBJ1-2	TGCGCCAGTTCCGTAACGGGACACTATGGCTACACCTTC	CASSVTGHYGYTF
TRBV3-1/TRBV3-2	.	.	TRBJ1-2	TGTGCCAGCAGCGAGGGCTGGGGCTACACCTTC	CASSEGWGYTF
TRBV5-4	.	.	TRBJ2-5	TGTGCCAGCAGCTTGGTGGGGATTCAAGAGACCCAGTACTTC	CASSLVGIQETQYF
TRBV5-8	once	.	TRBJ2-6	TGTGCCAGCAGCCGCGACAACTCTGGGGCCAACGTCCTGACTTTC	CASSRDNSGANVLTF
TRBV5-1	once	TRBD2	TRBJ2-5	TGCGCCAGCAGCGAAGAAGCGGGGGAGCAAGAGACCCAGTACTTC	CASSEEAGEQETQYF
TRBV5-6	.	.	TRBJ1-3	TGTGCCAGCAGCTTGGGGGTTCCGGGAAACACCATATATTTT	CASSLGVPGNTIYF
TRBV29-1	.	TRBD1	TRBJ1-2	TGCAGGGCGGGACAGAAGAACTATGGCTACACCTTC	CRAGQKNYGYTF
TRBV10-3	.	.	TRBJ2-2	TGTGCCACCCAGGGGTCGAACACCGGGGAGCTGTTTTTT	CATQGSNTGELFF
TRBV18	.	TRBD2	TRBJ2-7	TGTGCCAGCTCACTCACCCCCCTAGCGGGAGGCGAGCAGTACTTC	CASSLTPLAGGEQYF
TRBV4-1	.	.	TRBJ2-7	TGCGCCAGCAGCCAAGGTCAAGCAGGGAAACACTACGAGCAGTACTTC	CASSQGQAGKHYEQYF
TRBV18	.	TRBD1	TRBJ2-1	TGTGCCAGCTCGCCTACCGGGACAGGGGGCAGTGAGCAGTTCTTC	CASSPTGTGGSEQFF
TRBV27	.	TRBD2	TRBJ2-2	TGTGCCAGCATAAGCGGGGCCGGGGAGCTGTTTTTT	CASISGAGELFF
TRBV7-9	.	.	TRBJ2-5	TGTGCCAGCAGCTTAGTATTGTTTAGGGACCAAGAGACCCAGTACTTC	CASSLVLFRDQETQYF
TRBV5-1	.	.	TRBJ2-7	TGCGCCAGCAGCTTGGGAGGACAGAGCATCTACGAGCAGTACTTC	CASSLGGQSIYEQYF
TRBV5-8	.	.	TRBJ1-2	TGTGCCAGCAGCCGCCGGGACTTAAGTAATGGCTACACCTTC	CASSRRDLSNGYTF
TRBV7-9	.	.	TRBJ1-1	TGTGCCAGCAGCTTAGGGTCCGGGAACACTGAAGCTTTCTTT	CASSLGSGNTEAFF
TRBV6-5	.	.	TRBJ1-6	TGTGCCAGCAGTTACCCTACAGGGTGGGGTTCACCCCTCCACTTT	CASSYPTGWGSPLHF
TRBV13	.	TRBD2	TRBJ2-4	TGTGCCAGCAGCTTAACCCGCCGGGGGGATTTAGCCAAAAACATTCAGTACTTC	CASSLTRRGDLAKNIQYF
TRBV7-9	.	.	TRBJ2-3	TGTGCCAGCAGCCCCTTGGGCACAGATACGCAGTATTTT	CASSPLGTDTQYF
TRBV10-3	.	.	TRBJ2-7	TGTGCCATCGGAGGGGTTACGGACCTGGAGCAGTACTTC	CAIGGVTDLEQYF
TRBV7-2	.	.	TRBJ1-1	TGTGCCAGCAGCTTCGGCATGGGGAACACTGAAGCTTTCTTT	CASSFGMGNTEAFF
TRBV4-3	.	TRBD1	TRBJ2-7	TGCGCCAGCAGCCGAGCCCTAGGGGGGACAGGGTGGTACGAGCAGTACTTC	CASSRALGGTGWYEQYF
TRBV5-4	.	.	TRBJ2-7	TGTGCCAGCAGCTGGAGCCGTGGGGGAGGCCACGAGCAGTACTTC	CASSWSRGGGHEQYF
TRBV2	.	.	TRBJ2-1	TGTGCCAGCAACTCACGGCAGGGGCCTTACAATGAGCAGTTCTTC	CASNSRQGPYNEQFF
TRBV11-2	.	.	TRBJ1-1	TGTGCCAGCACCTTAACAGGGTTGAACACTGAAGCTTTCTTT	CASTLTGLNTEAFF
TRBV29-1	.	TRBD1	TRBJ1-2	TGCAGCGTTGAAGATGCCGCCTGGGAACAGGGGGCCTATGGCTACACCTTC	CSVEDAAWEQGAYGYTF